Given below is one T cell receptor beta chain in context. Its antigen remains unknown. These data are taken from a study of T cells in localized non-small cell lung cancer. Study results and limitations: Appearance in adjacent lung was seen for a median 57 of the top 100 tumor clones. Higher T cell density in the blood was associated with longer overall survival, whereas higher adjacent-lung clonality associated with shorter survival.

The method was immunoSEQ multiplex PCR; TCRdb's version includes in-frame clones alone and lacks a portion of them. The sample lists 20,000 to 25,000 clones; 90% were seen once. The V end lost 5 bases, the J end lost 4 bases, and 11 bases lay between the germline ends. The CDR3 consists of 13 residues. Germline V gene sequence: CDR1 ENHRY, CDR2 SYGVKD. The genes are TRBV10-3 and TRBJ2-5; possibly TRBD1 for D (6 bases). This TCR was recovered from a woman aged 40-70 years with stage I lung adenocarcinoma. The sequenced sample was peripheral blood, obtained before any cancer treatment. CDR3 in DNA: TGTGCCATCAGTTCCTTAGGGGGAGAGACCCAGTACTTC. Translating gives CAISSLGGETQYF.